This paragraph reports one TCR beta chain. Its matching antigen is unknown. These data are taken from a study of T cell responses to AZD1222 COVID-19 vaccine. The overall study: Samples with a second dose at about 4 or about 12 weeks were pooled together. Study outcomes and limitations: Compared with day 0, the breadth and depth of the Spike-specific TCR repertoire rose significantly after two doses of AZD1222. The donor cohort was predominantly white British with a female majority, and clonal diversity may have been underestimated. Repertoires were obtained only post-peak T cell response.

This CDR3 spans 15 amino acids. Germline CDR1 is LNHDA and CDR2 is SQIVND (reference sequence). The V gene lost 7 bases and the J gene lost 2 bases, with 15 bases spanning the gap. Clones were sequenced by immunoSEQ multiplex PCR, and TCRdb holds only the in-frame ones, with some missing. The data show about 180,000 clones, about 89% seen once. This sequence originates from an adult in good health. This rearrangement joins TRBV19 to TRBJ2-1; D unresolved. Sequenced material: peripheral blood, taken on day 0 of AZD1222 vaccination. The CDR3, as DNA: TGTGCCAGTAAGGAAGACATATCCCCCTACAATGAGCAGTTCTTC. Its translation: CASKEDISPYNEQFF.